This TCR beta chain appears in the sequencing data of a study of T cell responses to AZD1222 COVID-19 vaccine. The study's findings and limits: None of the repertoires were sampled until the peak T cell response had passed. The study found Spike-specific TCR breadth and depth rose after two AZD1222 doses.

Deletions cut 3 bases from V and 6 bases from J, with 15 bases between. Looked up from germline, CDR1 is MNHEY and CDR2 is SMNVEV (reference sequence). This CDR3 has 14 residues. Of note for this clone: What it binds is not known.

Clones were read by immunoSEQ multiplex PCR, and TCRdb kept only the in-frame ones, dropping some. This table has fewer than 100,000 clones, 87% appearing once. The chain is built from TRBV27 and TRBJ2-7; possibly TRBD1 or TRBD2 for D (5 bases each). This TCR was recovered from an adult who received the AZD1222 COVID-19 vaccine. Sequenced here: peripheral blood, sampled 28 days after the second AZD1222 dose. The CDR3 loop reads CASSFGTHVGEQYF. The CDR3 bases are TGTGCCAGCAGTTTCGGGACCCATGTCGGCGAGCAGTACTTC.